The 24 T cell receptor beta chains below were found in one sample sequenced in a study of blood T cells in healthy people across ages. For the second PCR, which ran for roughly 7 to 11 cycles, a sample-barcoded 5' primer and a J-beta primer mix were used. TCRdb redid the calling of the 5' RACE reads with MiXCR, one entry per CDR3 protein. The sample shows over 1.5 million distinct CDR3 sequences, about 49% of them seen only once. Sequencing was performed on blood. These receptors were obtained from a woman aged 40 to 49 in good health.

The chain couples TRBV20-1 to TRBJ2-5; D is perhaps TRBD1 (6 bases). The germline V gene encodes CDR1 DFQATT and CDR2 SNEGSKA (reference sequence). This CDR3 is built from 15 residues. V dropped 7 bases and J dropped 3 bases, with 21 bases sitting between them. The CDR3 DNA follows: TGCAGTGTTCTCCCCCTGGCAGGGGAAGAAGAGACCCAGTACTTC. Its translation: CSVLPLAGEEETQYF.

The chain recombines TRBV13 with TRBJ2-4; no definite D call. Trimming shortened V by 2 bases and J by 11 bases, and 13 bases separated the two germline ends. This CDR3 has 13 amino acids. Germline CDR1 and CDR2: PRHDT and FYEKMQ (reference sequence). DNA for the CDR3: TGTGCCAGCAGCTTATTCGAGAGAAGAGTTCAGTACTTC. This codes for CASSLFERRVQYF.

A note on this clonotype: A junction boundary mismatches the germline segment, possibly from a read error. The rearrangement joins TRBV12-3 or TRBV12-4 to TRBJ2-6; 7 bases map to TRBD2. This CDR3 region has 15 residues. CDR3 region: CAGSFAGAGANVLTF. DNA for the CDR3: TGTGCCGGCAGTTTCGCGGGAGCTGGGGCCAACGTCCTGACTTTC.

A few counts support this clonotype. The rearrangement links TRBV29-1 to TRBJ1-2, with D perhaps matching TRBD1 (6 bases). CDR1 and CDR2 from the germline V gene are SQVTM and ANQGSEA. The ends were cut back, 4 bases at V and 0 bases at J, with 9 bases in the middle. This CDR3 has 13 amino acids. DNA of the CDR3: TGCAGCGTTGTCGACAGGTCTAACTATGGCTACACCTTC. Amino acid sequence: CSVVDRSNYGYTF.

This clonotype was seen more than once but under ten times. The V call is TRBV12-3 or TRBV12-4, the J call TRBJ1-5; D ambiguous. CDR3 length: 13 amino acids. Trimming took off 4 bases at V and 0 bases at J, with 4 bases between the two ends. The CDR3 DNA follows: TGTGCCAGCAGTTACATTAGCAATCAGCCCCAGCATTTT. It is translated as CASSYISNQPQHF.

The J gene is TRBJ2-1, the V gene TRBV7-2; 8 bases fit TRBD2. CDR3 size: 16 residues. Losses at the gene ends were 2 bases for V and 4 bases for J; bases not matched to a gene: 7. Germline V gives CDR1 SGHTA, CDR2 FQGNSA. CDR3 in amino acids: CASSLFAGGGYNEQFF. CDR3 nucleotide sequence: TGTGCCAGCAGCTTATTTGCGGGGGGAGGGTACAATGAGCAGTTCTTC.

This clonotype was counted a single time. This chain connects TRBV28 to TRBJ1-5, with D unclear. Germline assignment: CDR1 MDHEN and CDR2 SYDVKM. This CDR3 is built from 17 residues. Trimming stripped 6 bases from V and 1 base from J, with 19 bases between. The CDR3 sequence is CASRRMPGSGSNQPQHF. CDR3 sequence (DNA): TGTGCCAGCAGACGAATGCCAGGTAGTGGCAGCAATCAGCCCCAGCATTTT.

The chain has TRBV7-2 and TRBJ2-1; TRBD1 aligns across 9 bases. Unmatched junction bases numbered 7, after V lost 5 bases and J lost 8 bases. The CDR3 has 14 residues. Germline loops: CDR1 SGHTA, CDR2 FQGNSA. The chain's CDR3 is CASSTGQGIYEQFF. CDR3 nucleotide sequence: TGTGCCAGCAGCACAGGACAGGGGATTTATGAGCAGTTCTTC.

This clonotype has a handful of counts. This chain joins TRBV5-1 and TRBJ2-5, with 11 bases matching TRBD2. Trimming at V came to 1 base and at J to 2 bases, leaving 19 bases not matched to a gene. Germline V lookup: CDR1 SGHRS, CDR2 YFSETQ. This CDR3 comprises 21 residues. CDR3 sequence reads: CASSLQRELAGVSYLQETQYF. The CDR3 DNA sequence: TGCGCCAGCAGCTTGCAACGGGAACTAGCGGGGGTTAGCTACCTGCAAGAGACCCAGTACTTC.

The chain employs TRBV28 and TRBJ2-1; perhaps D is TRBD1 or TRBD2 (5 bases each). CDR3 length equals 16 residues. Germline V gene sequence: CDR1 MDHEN, CDR2 SYDVKM. V was clipped by 6 bases and J by 10 bases, with 25 bases between them. The CDR3, as DNA: TGTGCCAGCAGCTCCCCCGGGACGGATAGCTCCTACGAGCAGTTCTTC. It yields the protein CASSSPGTDSSYEQFF.

The chain joins TRBV11-3 to TRBJ2-3; TRBD1 aligns across 9 bases. The J segment lost 1 base and the V segment lost 6 bases, leaving 8 bases of the junction unmatched. CDR3 length: 16 amino acids. Germline CDR1 and CDR2: SGHNT and YENEEA. CDR3 nucleotides: TGTGCCAGCAGTAACGGACAGGGGACGGGCACAGATACGCAGTATTTT. Protein sequence: CASSNGQGTGTDTQYF. The whole variable domain, remainder taken from reference TRBV11-3 and TRBJ2-3, is EAGVVQSPRYKIIEKKQPVAFWCNPISGHNTLYWYLQNLGQGPELLIRYENEEAVDDSQLPKDRFSAERLKGVDSTLKIQPAELGDSAVYLCASSNGQGTGTDTQYFGPGTRLTVL.

This clonotype was counted a few times. The chain combines TRBV29-1 with TRBJ1-2, with D unresolved. CDR3 length: 12 residues. Germline V gene data show CDR1 as SQVTM and CDR2 as ANQGSEA. The ends were cut back, 5 bases at V and 0 bases at J, with 7 bases in the middle. The CDR3 sequence is CSVLETNYGYTF. The CDR3 DNA is TGCAGCGTTTTGGAAACTAACTATGGCTACACCTTC.

In its sample, this clonotype was seen a few times. The chain recombines TRBV7-9 with TRBJ2-7; 9 bases fit TRBD1. V lost 3 bases and J lost 6; bases outside the gene matches: 9. Germline V CDR1 and CDR2: SEHNR, FQNEAQ (reference sequence). This CDR3 has 15 residues. CDR3 DNA: TGTGCCAGCAGCTTTTCGGGACAGGGTATAGGCGAGCAGTACTTC. Amino acids: CASSFSGQGIGEQYF.

This clonotype showed up just a few times. The gene calls are TRBV20-1 and TRBJ2-5; 7 bases are shared with TRBD1. Germline CDR1 is DFQATT and CDR2 is SNEGSKA (reference sequence). The CDR3 sequence is 12 residues long. The V gene end was trimmed by 7 bases and the J gene end by 4 bases; junction bases not matched to a gene: 6. The CDR3 spells CSVTGAAETQYF. The CDR3 DNA is TGCAGTGTCACAGGGGCGGCAGAGACCCAGTACTTC.

The chain recombines TRBV7-2 with TRBJ2-1, with 11 bases matching TRBD2. Per germline, CDR1 SGHTA and CDR2 FQGNSA. The CDR3 spans 16 residues. V trimming: 3 bases; J trimming: 13 bases; junction bases outside the gene matches: 14. CDR3 DNA sequence: TGTGCCAGCAGCTTGCAGACTAGCGGGGTTGGAAAGACCCAGTTCTTC. Translating gives CASSLQTSGVGKTQFF.

The chain couples TRBV7-2 to TRBJ2-3; D gene ambiguous. This CDR3 region has 15 residues. Germline V CDR1 and CDR2: SGHTA, FQGNSA. Trimming removed 5 bases at V and 6 bases at J, with 18 bases between. CDR3 nucleotide sequence: TGTGCCAGCAGCCGCCCTAGGTCTCCCCCCGATACGCAGTATTTT. Its translation: CASSRPRSPPDTQYF.

The chain recombines TRBV10-1 with TRBJ2-1; 11 positions agree with TRBD2. The CDR3 totals 15 residues. CDR1 is WNHNN and CDR2 is SYGVQD in the germline V gene (reference sequence). The ends lost 5 bases at V and 8 bases at J; junction bases unmatched: 8. The CDR3 is CASSSVGTSGYEQFF. The DNA for the CDR3 is TGCGCCAGCAGTTCCGTGGGGACTAGCGGTTATGAGCAGTTCTTC.

This clonotype was detected only a few times. CDR3 loop: CSARPDIGQSKNIQYF. CDR3 in DNA: TGCAGTGCTAGACCTGACATTGGACAGTCAAAAAACATTCAGTACTTC. The genes are TRBV20-1 and TRBJ2-4; maybe TRBD1 (6 bases). V was pared by 2 bases and J by 4 bases, with 18 bases between. Germline-derived CDR1 and CDR2 are DFQATT and SNEGSKA (reference sequence). This CDR3 region has 16 residues.

Notes on this clonotype: This clone may be a read error of a much larger clone one base away. Here the CDR3 reads CASSQEVPGQAYEHYF. DNA for the CDR3: TGCGCCAGCAGCCAAGAAGTTCCGGGACAGGCCTACGAGCATTACTTC. The chain has TRBV4-3 and TRBJ2-7; the match to TRBD1 covers 8 bases. The CDR3 consists of 16 residues. CDR1 and CDR2 from the germline V gene are LGHNA and YSLEER.

This clonotype was detected only a few times. V gene TRBV9 combines with J gene TRBJ2-6; TRBD2 is a possible D gene (6 bases). The CDR3 length is 18 residues. Germline CDR1 reads SGDLS; CDR2 reads YYNGEE. Trimming stripped 4 bases from V and 0 bases from J, with 17 bases between. CDR3 DNA: TGTGCCAGCAGCCAGGAGGGGTACCCGTCCTCTGGGGCCAACGTCCTGACTTTC. Translation gives CASSQEGYPSSGANVLTF.

The rearrangement uses TRBV6-5 and TRBJ1-2; 9 bases are shared with TRBD1. V was pared by 2 bases and J by 4 bases, with 17 bases of the junction left unmatched. Per germline, CDR1 MNHEY and CDR2 SVGAGI. CDR3 length: 19 amino acids. CDR3 nucleotide sequence: TGTGCCAGCAGTTACGGGGCCGGGACAGGGTCCCCCGTTGGCTATGGCTACACCTTC. It is translated as CASSYGAGTGSPVGYGYTF.

This sequence joins TRBV28 and TRBJ2-3; the D gene is possibly TRBD2 (6 bases). Trimming took 7 bases from V and 4 from J, leaving 12 bases between them. Looked up from germline, CDR1 is MDHEN and CDR2 is SYDVKM. The CDR3 is 13 amino acids. The CDR3 DNA sequence: TGTGCCAGCATAAACGGGGGAGCAGATACGCAGTATTTT. Amino acids: CASINGGADTQYF.

The rearrangement uses TRBV6-5 and TRBJ1-1; D remains ambiguous. Trimming took off 2 bases at V and 3 bases at J, with 10 bases between the two ends. The CDR3 is 14 amino acids. Per germline, CDR1 MNHEY and CDR2 SVGAGI. The CDR3 sequence: CASSYEGWDTEAFF. CDR3 bases: TGTGCCAGCAGTTACGAGGGATGGGACACTGAAGCTTTCTTT.

This clonotype was seen once. V is TRBV2 and J is TRBJ2-3; the match to TRBD2 covers 11 bases. V shed 4 bases and J 2 bases; nucleotides not matched to a gene: 23. This CDR3 is built from 22 residues. The germline CDR1 and CDR2 sequences are SNHLY and FYNNEI. Here the CDR3 reads CASSGTPSSSGGRTPYTDTQYF. As DNA, the CDR3 is TGTGCCAGCAGTGGGACGCCTTCCTCTAGCGGGGGGCGGACGCCTTACACAGATACGCAGTATTTT.